This T cell receptor beta chain comes out of a study of blood T cells in healthy people across ages. Whole-study findings and limits: Samples with more naive T cells showed higher observed beta diversity. Total diversity from one million sequenced T cells was likely underestimated. Per-million-T-cell TCR beta diversity fell roughly linearly with age.

Germline CDR1 is SGHKS and CDR2 is YYEKEE (reference sequence). The CDR3 covers 16 residues. V shed 0 bases, J shed 5 bases, and the junction held 9 bases outside the gene matches. This clonotype was seen a few times. Antigen specificity is unknown. A J-beta primer mix and a sample-barcoded 5' primer were used in a second PCR of roughly 6 to 12 cycles. TCRdb re-analysed the 5' RACE reads in MiXCR, keeping a single row per CDR3 protein. This sample has about 680,000 distinct CDR3 sequences, with around 45% found just once. The sequenced sample consisted of blood. This TCR derives from a woman aged 60-75 years in good health. The V call is TRBV5-5, the J call TRBJ2-5; TRBD1 aligns across 8 bases. The CDR3 loop reads CASSLAGQGALETQYF. CDR3 sequence (DNA): TGTGCCAGCAGCTTGGCCGGGCAGGGGGCTTTGGAGACCCAGTACTTC.